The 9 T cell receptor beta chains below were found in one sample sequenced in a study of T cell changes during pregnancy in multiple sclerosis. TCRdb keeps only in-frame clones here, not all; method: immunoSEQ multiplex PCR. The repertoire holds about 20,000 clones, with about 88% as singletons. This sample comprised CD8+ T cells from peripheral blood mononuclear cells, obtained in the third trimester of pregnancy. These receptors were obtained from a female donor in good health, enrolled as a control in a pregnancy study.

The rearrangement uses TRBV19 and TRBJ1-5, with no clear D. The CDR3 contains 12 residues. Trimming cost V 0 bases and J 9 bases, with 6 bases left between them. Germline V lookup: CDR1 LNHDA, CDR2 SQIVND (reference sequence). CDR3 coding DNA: TGTGCCAGTAGTATAGAGAACTCGCCCCAGCATTTT. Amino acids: CASSIENSPQHF.

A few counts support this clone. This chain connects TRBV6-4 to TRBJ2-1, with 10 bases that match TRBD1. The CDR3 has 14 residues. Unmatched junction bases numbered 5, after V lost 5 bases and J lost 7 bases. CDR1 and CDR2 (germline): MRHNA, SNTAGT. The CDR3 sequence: CASSTTGGGNEQFF. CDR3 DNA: TGTGCCAGCAGTACGACAGGGGGCGGAAATGAGCAGTTCTTC.

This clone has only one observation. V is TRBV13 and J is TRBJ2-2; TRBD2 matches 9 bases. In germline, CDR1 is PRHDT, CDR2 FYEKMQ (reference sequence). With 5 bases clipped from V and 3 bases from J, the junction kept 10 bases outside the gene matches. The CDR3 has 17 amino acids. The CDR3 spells CASSPEGGGGDTGELFF. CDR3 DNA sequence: TGTGCCAGCAGCCCAGAAGGTGGCGGGGGGGACACCGGGGAGCTGTTTTTT.

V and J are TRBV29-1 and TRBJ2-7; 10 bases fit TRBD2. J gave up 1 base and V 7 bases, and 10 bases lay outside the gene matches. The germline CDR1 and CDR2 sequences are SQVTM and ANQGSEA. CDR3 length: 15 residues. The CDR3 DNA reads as TGCAGCGCCCTATGGACTAGCGGACTATCCTACGAGCAGTACTTC. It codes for CSALWTSGLSYEQYF.

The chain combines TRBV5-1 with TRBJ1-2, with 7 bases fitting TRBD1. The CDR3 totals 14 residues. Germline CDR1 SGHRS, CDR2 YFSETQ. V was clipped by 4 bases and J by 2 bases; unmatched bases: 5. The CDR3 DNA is TGCGCCAGCAGCCCCGGGACAGCGAACTATGGCTACACCTTC. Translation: CASSPGTANYGYTF.

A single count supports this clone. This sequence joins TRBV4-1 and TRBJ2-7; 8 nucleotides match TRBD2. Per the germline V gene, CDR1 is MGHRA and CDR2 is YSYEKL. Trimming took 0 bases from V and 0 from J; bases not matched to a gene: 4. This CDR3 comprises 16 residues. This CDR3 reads CASSQEQRGSSYEQYF. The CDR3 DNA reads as TGCGCCAGCAGCCAAGAGCAGCGGGGGAGCTCCTACGAGCAGTACTTC.

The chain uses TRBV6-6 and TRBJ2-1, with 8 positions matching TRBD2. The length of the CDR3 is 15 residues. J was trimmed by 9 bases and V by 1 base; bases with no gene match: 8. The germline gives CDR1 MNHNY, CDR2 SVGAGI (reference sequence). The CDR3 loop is CASSYFYGGAGEQFF. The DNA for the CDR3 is TGTGCCAGCAGTTACTTTTACGGGGGGGCGGGTGAGCAGTTCTTC.

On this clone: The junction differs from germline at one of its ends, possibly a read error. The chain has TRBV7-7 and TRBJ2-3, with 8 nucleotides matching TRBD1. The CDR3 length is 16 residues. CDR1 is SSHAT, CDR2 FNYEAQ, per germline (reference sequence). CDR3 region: CASSSGQGVTTDTQYF. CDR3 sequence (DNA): TGTGCTAGCAGTTCAGGACAGGGAGTAACCACAGATACGCAGTATTTT.

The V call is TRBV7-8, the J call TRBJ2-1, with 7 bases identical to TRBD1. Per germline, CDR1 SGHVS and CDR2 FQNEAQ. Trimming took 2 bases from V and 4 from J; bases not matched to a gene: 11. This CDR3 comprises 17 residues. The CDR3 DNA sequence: TGTGCCAGCAGCTTAAGAGGGGGACAGTACCCTTACAATGAGCAGTTCTTC. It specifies CASSLRGGQYPYNEQFF.